The present T cell receptor beta chain was sequenced within a study of blood T cells in healthy people across ages. A J-beta primer mix and a sample-barcoded 5' primer were used in a second PCR of about 7 to 11 cycles. TCRdb called the 5' RACE reads again in MiXCR, with one record for every CDR3 protein. The data contain more than 700,000 distinct CDR3 sequences, about 47% of them singletons. Trimming removed 4 bases at V and 6 bases at J, with 10 bases between. The CDR3 covers 13 residues. Germline V gene data show CDR1 as ENHRY and CDR2 as SYGVKD. The sequenced sample was blood. The chain carries TRBV10-3 and TRBJ2-1; D ambiguous. The receptor was isolated from a man older than 75 in good health. The CDR3 region is CAISVKGLNEQFF. In DNA form, the CDR3 reads TGTGCCATCAGTGTGAAGGGCCTCAATGAGCAGTTCTTC.